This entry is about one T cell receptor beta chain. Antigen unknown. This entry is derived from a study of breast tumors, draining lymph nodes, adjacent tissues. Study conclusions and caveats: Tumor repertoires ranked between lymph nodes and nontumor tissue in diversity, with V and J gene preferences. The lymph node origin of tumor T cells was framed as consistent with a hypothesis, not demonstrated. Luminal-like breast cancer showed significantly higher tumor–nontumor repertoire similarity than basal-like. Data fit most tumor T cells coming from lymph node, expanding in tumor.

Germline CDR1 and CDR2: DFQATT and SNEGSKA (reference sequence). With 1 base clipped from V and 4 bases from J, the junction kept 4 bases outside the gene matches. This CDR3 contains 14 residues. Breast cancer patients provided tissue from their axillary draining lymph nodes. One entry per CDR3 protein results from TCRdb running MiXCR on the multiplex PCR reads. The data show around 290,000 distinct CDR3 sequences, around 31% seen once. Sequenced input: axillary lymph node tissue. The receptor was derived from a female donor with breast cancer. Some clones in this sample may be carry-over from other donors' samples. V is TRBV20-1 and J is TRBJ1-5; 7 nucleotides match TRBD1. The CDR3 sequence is CSARVQGRNQPQHF. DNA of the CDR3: TGCAGTGCTAGAGTACAGGGGAGGAATCAGCCCCAGCATTTT.